This TCR beta chain is drawn from a study of blood T cell repertoires in COVID-19. Study summary: Specimens from acute and convalescent COVID-19 originated in the United States, Italy and Spain. PBMCs, B-cell-depleted T cells, or T cells were the source of the cDNA or gDNA that made up the material.

The authors' processing: Amplification of reference gene primers provided the estimated nucleated cell counts. The assay was immunoSEQ multiplex PCR, and TCRdb's table has in-frame clones only and misses some. That table supplies the V and J calls and clone size; D and trimming were determined from the DNA. This sample yields over 350,000 clones, of which roughly 85% are seen a single time; more than 1.4% belongs to the top ten. There are 12 residues in the CDR3. Trimming took off 4 bases at V and 6 bases at J, with 9 bases between the two ends. Germline CDR1 MNHEY, CDR2 SVGAGI. V and J are TRBV6-5 and TRBJ1-2, with D unclear. This sequence originates from a woman aged 25-40 years with active or convalescent COVID-19. Sequencing was performed on peripheral blood. The CDR3 DNA is TGTGCCAGCAGTTCCAACGGGGATGGCTACACCTTC. This codes for CASSSNGDGYTF.